The source of this T cell receptor (beta chain) is a study of post-analysis software for immune sequencing data. Study conclusions and caveats: Five TRBV segments were significantly more frequent in patients than in controls. TRBV5-6, TRBV5-1 and TRBV20-1 were among these segments.

This clonotype was detected only once. The target antigen is unknown. Germline trimming cut 5 bases from V and 9 bases from J; bases unmatched to any gene: 10. The CDR3 contains 14 residues. The germline gives CDR1 MNHEY, CDR2 SVGAGI. Included in the TCR beta cDNA libraries were unique molecular identifiers. Between about 0.95 and 11 million T cells gave rise to roughly 0.5 million cDNA molecules. In TCRdb, the PCR reads were re-called with MiXCR into one record per CDR3 protein. The sample lists 450,000 or so distinct CDR3 sequences, under 55% occurring once. Sequences were obtained from blood. This sequence was found in a girl under 18 with multiple sclerosis. The chain employs TRBV6-5 and TRBJ2-1; 7 nucleotides align to TRBD1. The chain's CDR3 is CASSGQVAQREQFF. The CDR3 DNA follows: TGTGCCAGCAGTGGACAGGTAGCACAGCGTGAGCAGTTCTTC.